The present TCR beta chain was sequenced within a study of blood T cell repertoires in COVID-19. Overall study: Italy, Spain and the United States were the sources of the convalescent and acute COVID-19 samples. T cells, B-cell-depleted T cells, or PBMCs provided the cDNA or gDNA that served as material.

With 2 bases clipped from V and 4 bases from J, the junction kept 2 bases outside the gene matches. Germline V gene lookup returns CDR1 LNHNV and CDR2 YYDKDF (reference sequence). This CDR3 has 14 residues. Per the original data handling: Estimation of nucleated cell counts was performed using reference gene primer amplification. Only in-frame clones appear in the TCRdb table, and some are missing; sequencing was by immunoSEQ multiplex PCR. V, J and clone size are taken as reported in that table, and D and trimming were inferred from the DNA itself. The data hold more than 200,000 clones, with around four fifths observed a single time.

The receptor was isolated from a man aged 40-55 years with active or convalescent COVID-19. This sequence joins TRBV15 and TRBJ1-1; 9 bases are shared with TRBD1. Sequencing input: peripheral blood. In DNA, the CDR3 is TGTGCCACCAGCAGACCGACAGGGGGCACTGAAGCTTTCTTT. It yields the protein CATSRPTGGTEAFF.